The T cell receptor (beta chain) under discussion was sequenced for a study of Graves' ophthalmopathy and Graves' hyperthyroidism. Study-level background: Before any treatment, peripheral blood was taken at the initial diagnosis.

This clonotype was detected ten times or more. Antigen: not known. The germline V and J ends were trimmed by 2 bases and 4 bases, with 8 bases remaining between them. CDR1 and CDR2 (germline): MNHEY, SVGAGI. CDR3 length: 13 residues. Exclusion covered patients with other autoimmune diseases or uncontrolled infections (as well as pregnancy or lactation). General study results and limits: In predicting ophthalmopathy progression, the model reached roughly 69% sensitivity and under 85% specificity.

Investigators amplified TCR beta CDR3 regions from RNA transcripts. First-round RT-PCR with HTBI primers preceded a second-round multiplex PCR. From the multiplex PCR reads, TCRdb called clonotypes with MiXCR, one entry per CDR3 protein. Among about 620,000 distinct CDR3 sequences, 22% were seen once, and the ten largest hold roughly 6.9%. The J gene is TRBJ2-5, the V gene TRBV6-5; D may be TRBD2 (5 bases). The material sequenced was peripheral blood. The sequence derives from a woman between 18 and 29 years old with stable Graves' hyperthyroidism. Some clones in this sample may be carry-over from other donors' samples. CDR3 amino acids: CASSYIRGETQYF. As DNA, the CDR3 is TGTGCCAGCAGTTACATTCGGGGAGAGACCCAGTACTTC.